Each of the 10 T cell receptor beta chains below was sequenced from the same sample in a study of T cell repertoires in cytomegalovirus infection. These receptors' antigens are unknown. One entry per CDR3 protein, called by TCRdb with MiXCR from the reads. Altogether 700,000 to 900,000 distinct CDR3 sequences are present, 25% to 35% being singletons, with the ten largest covering around 12%. The sample consisted of cultured CD8+ T cells from PBMCs, taken from culture after CMV antigen stimulation. These receptor sequences come from a human donor in good health (CMV status not recorded). Some clones in this sample may be carry-over from other donors' samples.

A few counts support this clonotype. The chain employs TRBV28 and TRBJ2-7; D could derive from TRBD1 or TRBD2 (5 bases each). The CDR3 has 15 amino acids. Trimming pared 7 bases from V and 2 bases from J, leaving 18 bases between. CDR1 is MDHEN and CDR2 is SYDVKM in the germline V gene. This CDR3 is CASNPRDHPTYEQYF. The DNA for the CDR3 is TGTGCCAGCAATCCACGGGACCATCCTACCTACGAGCAGTACTTC.

Of note for this clonotype: One end of the junction does not line up with germline, which may come from a read error. The chain joins TRBV2 to TRBJ2-1, with 9 bases aligning to TRBD2. Germline assignment: CDR1 SNHLY and CDR2 FYNNEI. This CDR3 has 18 amino acids. CDR3 DNA: TGTGCCAGCGGTGAGGGACTAGCCTTACTGAGCTCCTACAATGAGCAGTTCTTC. Its translation is CASGEGLALLSSYNEQFF.

This clonotype was seen more than once but under ten times. The chain links TRBV19 to TRBJ1-1; D is undetermined. From germline, CDR1 is LNHDA and CDR2 SQIVND (reference sequence). V dropped 5 bases and J dropped 3 bases, with 4 bases sitting between them. The CDR3 is 11 residues long. The CDR3 is CASSYYTEAFF. The CDR3 nucleotides are TGTGCCAGTAGTTATTACACTGAAGCTTTCTTT.

This clonotype was observed a handful of times. The rearrangement uses TRBV6-2 or TRBV6-3 and TRBJ2-5, with TRBD2 identical over 7 bases. The V gene's germline CDR1 is MNHEY and CDR2 SVGEGT. V shed 6 bases and J 4 bases; nucleotides not matched to a gene: 5. This CDR3 has 13 amino acids. This CDR3 reads CASRPGLGETQYF. CDR3 coding DNA: TGTGCCAGCAGGCCAGGACTAGGAGAGACCCAGTACTTC.

The chain is built from TRBV7-6 and TRBJ2-2; the match to TRBD2 covers 8 bases. The junction had 5 bases not matched to a gene; V was cut back by 8 bases and J by 3 bases. This CDR3 spans 14 amino acids. The germline gives CDR1 SGHVS, CDR2 FNYEAQ. The CDR3 loop reads CASGSGGYTGELFF. As DNA, the CDR3 is TGTGCCAGCGGGAGCGGGGGCTACACCGGGGAGCTGTTTTTT.

The chain joins TRBV6-5 to TRBJ2-2; D is ambiguous. The CDR3 contains 14 residues. The V gene's germline CDR1 is MNHEY and CDR2 SVGAGI. Trimming left V 6 bases short and J 4 bases short, with 12 bases between. The CDR3 coding sequence is TGTGCCAGCAGGCGTATTCTTTCCACCGGGGAGCTGTTTTTT. It translates to CASRRILSTGELFF.

There are many counts of this clonotype. The gene calls are TRBV12-3 or TRBV12-4 and TRBJ2-1; D uncertain. This CDR3 has 14 residues. Trimming cost V 4 bases and J 4 bases, with 11 bases left between them. The CDR3 reads CASSSPGTYNEQFF. The CDR3 bases are TGTGCCAGCAGTTCCCCGGGTACGTACAATGAGCAGTTCTTC.

J is TRBJ1-1 and V is TRBV9; the D gene is possibly TRBD1 (5 bases). Germline CDR1 is SGDLS and CDR2 is YYNGEE. V lost 0 bases to trimming and J lost 0 bases, with 9 bases between them. The CDR3 is made up of 15 amino acids. In DNA, the CDR3 is TGTGCCAGCAGCGTAGGGGGGAACATGAACACTGAAGCTTTCTTT. Encoded protein: CASSVGGNMNTEAFF.

This clonotype occurred a few times. The V and J genes are TRBV27 and TRBJ1-1, with D perhaps TRBD1 (5 bases). V was pared by 8 bases and J by 3 bases, with 13 bases between. Per the germline V gene, CDR1 is MNHEY and CDR2 is SMNVEV (reference sequence). The CDR3 extends over 13 amino acids. CDR3 loop: CASSRGADTEAFF. As DNA, the CDR3 is TGTGCCAGCTCGCGAGGGGCGGACACTGAAGCTTTCTTT.

The gene calls are TRBV27 and TRBJ2-3, with 8 bases identical to TRBD2. Germline loops: CDR1 MNHEY, CDR2 SMNVEV (reference sequence). The CDR3 length is 17 residues. V dropped 2 bases and J dropped 2; count of bases not matched to a gene: 9. CDR3 nucleotide sequence: TGTGCCAGCAGTTTACCCGTCGGGGGGGCGGCCACAGATACGCAGTATTTT. It encodes CASSLPVGGAATDTQYF.